This T cell receptor (beta chain) was identified during a study of T cells expressing NK-cell markers. At the level of the study: One of eight sequenced donors was HCMV-seronegative; the other seven were seropositive.

The CDR3 totals 14 residues. The germline CDR1 and CDR2 sequences are SNHLY and FYNNEI. TCRdb derives one entry per CDR3 protein from the 5' RACE reads, leaving out DNA. The specimen's table records 550,000 to 600,000 distinct CDR3 sequences. Points from the study as a whole: In a handful of donors, dominant NKG2C+ clonotypes were roughly 1.0-8% of CD8+ T cells. Whether expanded NKG2C-expressing T cell clones recognize HCMV is unknown.

Remarks on this clonotype: Its antigen is currently unknown.

The sequenced material came from blood T cells: a sorted CD56 or NKG2C T cell subset, CD4+ or CD8+ T cells, or bulk PBMC T cells (not recorded which). The rearrangement joins TRBV2 to TRBJ1-2; without DNA, the TCRdb call of TRBD1 cannot be checked. The TCR was taken from a man in his late teens or twenties in good health. CDR3 sequence reads: CASSDSSRGDGYTF.